These 31 T cell receptor beta chains were sequenced from one sample in a study of T cells in Graves' hyperthyroidism and ophthalmopathy. Researchers took RNA transcripts and amplified the TCR beta CDR3 regions from them. Using the HTBI primer set, a first-round RT-PCR was run on the TCR CDR3. TCRdb itself ran the multiplex PCR reads through MiXCR, one entry per CDR3 protein. The data hold hundreds of thousands of distinct CDR3 sequences, with under 25% observed a single time. Sequenced: blood. These TCRs come from a woman aged 70-85 years with Graves' ophthalmopathy.

V gene TRBV5-7 combines with J gene TRBJ2-7, with D unresolved. TRBV5-7 is given ORF status, its function remaining uncertain. V was trimmed by 5 bases and J by 3 bases, leaving 12 bases between them. The CDR3 loop spans 13 amino acids. The CDR3 DNA sequence: TGTGCCAGCAGTCTAGAGCGAGACTACGAGCAGTACTTC. Translation: CASSLERDYEQYF.

This clonotype was counted between two and nine times. The V and J genes are TRBV3-1 and TRBJ2-7; D remains ambiguous. The CDR3 runs 14 residues. V lost 4 bases to trimming and J lost 5 bases, with 15 bases between them. Germline CDR1 and CDR2: LGHDT and YNNKEL (reference sequence). CDR3 in DNA: TGTGCCAGCAGCCTCTTGGGCGTCCGCAACGAGCAGTACTTC. This sequence encodes CASSLLGVRNEQYF.

The rearrangement uses TRBV19 and TRBJ2-1, with 9 bases aligning to TRBD2. CDR1 and CDR2 (germline): LNHDA, SQIVND (reference sequence). V gave up 6 bases and J gave up 7 bases; unmatched junction bases: 16. The CDR3 is 17 amino acids. DNA of the CDR3: TGTGCCAGTAGAAAACCTTTGGGGCGGGAGGGTAGGAATGAGCAGTTCTTC. This translates into CASRKPLGREGRNEQFF.

This sequence joins TRBV3-1 and TRBJ1-6; possible D gene TRBD1, 5 bases. Per germline, CDR1 LGHDT and CDR2 YNNKEL (reference sequence). The CDR3 totals 14 residues. V lost 2 bases and J 9 bases, leaving 11 bases between the germline ends. CDR3 nucleotides: TGTGCCAGCAGCCAATGGGGGGTGGGTTCACCCCTCCACTTT. Encoded protein: CASSQWGVGSPLHF.

This clonotype was observed a handful of times. This chain links TRBV5-1 with TRBJ1-4; D remains unclear. Trimming left V 0 bases short and J 0 bases short, with 9 bases between. From germline, CDR1 is SGHRS and CDR2 YFSETQ. The CDR3 is made up of 16 amino acids. The CDR3 spells CASSLGGSATNEKLFF. DNA for the CDR3: TGCGCCAGCAGCTTGGGTGGCAGCGCAACTAATGAAAAACTGTTTTTT.

J is TRBJ2-6 and V is TRBV7-9; D is perhaps TRBD1 or TRBD2 (5 bases each). Trimming took 5 bases from V and 5 from J, leaving 16 bases between them. CDR1 is SEHNR, CDR2 FQNEAQ, per germline (reference sequence). The length of the CDR3 is 16 residues. CDR3 sequence reads: CASSATGRGWANVLTF. The CDR3 DNA reads as TGTGCCAGCAGCGCTACAGGCCGGGGCTGGGCCAACGTCCTGACTTTC.

This clonotype was seen repeatedly, ten times or more. The rearrangement joins TRBV28 to TRBJ2-7, with 10 bases identical to TRBD2. The CDR3 length is 14 residues. Germline values: CDR1 MDHEN, CDR2 SYDVKM. The V segment lost 5 bases and the J segment 6 bases; nucleotides outside the gene matches: 7. CDR3 sequence reads: CASSPSGSRGEQYF. In DNA form, the CDR3 reads TGTGCCAGCAGTCCTAGCGGGAGTAGGGGCGAGCAGTACTTC.

Only a few counts were recorded for this clonotype. V gene TRBV4-1 combines with J gene TRBJ2-3; weak D call: TRBD1 (6 bases). Germline CDR1 MGHRA, CDR2 YSYEKL. The CDR3 loop spans 15 amino acids. V gave up 4 bases and J gave up 0 bases, with 11 bases separating them. The CDR3 DNA reads TGCGCCAGCAGCCGGACAGTCCCTAGCACAGATACGCAGTATTTT. This codes for CASSRTVPSTDTQYF.

This clonotype was found a few times. The chain is built from TRBV10-3 and TRBJ1-1; the D is unclear. The CDR3 is 11 residues long. Germline CDR1 is ENHRY and CDR2 is SYGVKD. V lost 6 bases and J lost 4, with 6 bases in between. CDR3 in DNA: TGTGCCATCAGCCTGGGCACTGAAGCTTTCTTT. The encoded protein is CAISLGTEAFF.

The chain combines TRBV7-2 with TRBJ1-2; no clear D. The CDR3 contains 16 residues. Germline values: CDR1 SGHTA, CDR2 FQGNSA. V lost 1 base and J lost 2, with 14 bases in between. The CDR3 DNA reads TGTGCCAGCAGCTTAGAAGCCGCCTCCCGGAACTATGGCTACACCTTC. Translation: CASSLEAASRNYGYTF.

As to this clonotype: A read error may produce the germline difference seen at one junction end. The chain is built from TRBV12-5 and TRBJ2-5; D may match TRBD1 or TRBD2 (5 bases each). CDR3 length: 13 amino acids. The germline gives CDR1 LGHNT, CDR2 FRNRAP. For the CDR3, the DNA is TGTGCTAGTGCCACTAGGACAAAAGAGACCCGGTACTTC. Residues: CASATRTKETRYF.

This clonotype was seen many times. The chain carries TRBV7-2 and TRBJ2-7, with 8 nucleotides matching TRBD1. V lost 5 bases to trimming and J lost 7 bases; unmatched junction nucleotides: 13. The CDR3 is 15 residues long. Germline V gene lookup returns CDR1 SGHTA and CDR2 FQGNSA. This chain's CDR3 is CASSSSGGVRGEQYF. The CDR3 DNA reads as TGTGCCAGCAGCAGCTCAGGGGGCGTAAGGGGTGAGCAGTACTTC.

This clonotype has only a few counts. This chain connects TRBV19 to TRBJ2-3; D gene uncertain. CDR3 size: 15 residues. The germline gives CDR1 LNHDA, CDR2 SQIVND (reference sequence). The V gene lost 4 bases and the J gene lost 1 base, with 12 bases spanning the gap. In nucleotides, the CDR3 is TGTGCCAGTAGTACGACGAGGTGGGGCACAGATACGCAGTATTTT. This sequence encodes CASSTTRWGTDTQYF.

This CDR3 is CASSLGPGRAYEQYF. DNA of the CDR3: TGTGCCAGCAGCTTAGGCCCGGGTAGGGCCTACGAGCAGTACTTC. The chain is built from TRBV13 and TRBJ2-7; D is unclear. The germline gives CDR1 PRHDT, CDR2 FYEKMQ (reference sequence). CDR3 length: 15 residues. V lost 0 bases and J 2 bases, leaving 11 bases between the germline ends.

The V call is TRBV20-1, the J call TRBJ2-3; D could derive from TRBD1 or TRBD2 (5 bases each). The ends were cut back, 7 bases at V and 5 bases at J, with 19 bases in the middle. The CDR3 contains 14 residues. Germline CDR1 DFQATT, CDR2 SNEGSKA (reference sequence). The CDR3 spells CSVRGRENRDTQYF. CDR3 nucleotide sequence: TGCAGTGTGAGGGGCAGGGAGAACAGAGATACGCAGTATTTT.

This clonotype has more than one count but fewer than ten. The genes are TRBV5-1 and TRBJ2-2, with D tentatively TRBD2 (5 bases). This CDR3 has 13 amino acids. V lost 5 bases and J 5 bases, leaving 10 bases between the germline ends. Germline CDR1 and CDR2: SGHRS and YFSETQ. The CDR3 loop reads CASSTGMTGELFF. CDR3 nucleotides: TGCGCCAGCAGTACGGGAATGACCGGGGAGCTGTTTTTT.

This clonotype was seen many times. CDR3 in DNA: TGTGCCAGCAGTTGGGCAGGGGAAGGATCACCCCTCCACTTT. This sequence encodes CASSWAGEGSPLHF. The chain couples TRBV12-3 or TRBV12-4 to TRBJ1-6; weak D call: TRBD1 (6 bases). V lost 4 bases to trimming and J lost 10 bases, with 14 bases between them. This CDR3 spans 14 amino acids.

The gene calls are TRBV6-1 and TRBJ2-7, with a weak D call TRBD2 (5 bases). This CDR3 region has 16 residues. The V gene's germline CDR1 is MNHNS and CDR2 SASEGT. Trimming shortened V by 6 bases and J by 0 bases, and 18 bases separated the two germline ends. CDR3: CASRHSSSRSSYEQYF. DNA of the CDR3: TGTGCCAGCAGACACTCTAGCTCACGGAGCTCCTACGAGCAGTACTTC.

The chain combines TRBV28 with TRBJ1-2; D remains unclear. The CDR3 covers 14 residues. Germline CDR1 reads MDHEN; CDR2 reads SYDVKM. The ends were cut back, 7 bases at V and 3 bases at J, with 15 bases in the middle. The CDR3, as DNA: TGTGCCAGCAACCCGCAAGGGCCGCACTATGGCTACACCTTC. Its protein is CASNPQGPHYGYTF.

The chain joins TRBV6-5 to TRBJ1-4; D remains unclear. CDR3 length: 14 amino acids. Germline CDR1 and CDR2: MNHEY and SVGAGI. Trimming took 2 bases from V and 7 from J, leaving 11 bases between them. CDR3 residues: CASSYGRGVEKLFF. As DNA, the CDR3 is TGTGCCAGCAGTTACGGCCGCGGGGTTGAAAAACTGTTTTTT.

Points on this clonotype: A much larger clonotype is one base distant, so this may be a read error. No conserved phenylalanine or tryptophan ends this CDR3, so it is likely a read error. This chain links TRBV5-6 with TRBJ2-1, with 7 nucleotides matching TRBD2. The V segment lost 0 bases and the J segment 0 bases; nucleotides outside the gene matches: 6. There are 17 residues in the CDR3. Germline-derived CDR1 and CDR2 are SGHDT and YYEEEE. CDR3 protein: CASSLAGGRSSYNEQFL. In DNA form, the CDR3 reads TGTGCCAGCAGCTTGGCCGGGGGGAGAAGCTCCTACAATGAGCAGTTCCTC.

This sequence joins TRBV7-8 and TRBJ2-7, with TRBD1 identical over 8 bases. Trimming removed 2 bases from V and 2 bases from J; junction bases left unmatched: 5. The CDR3 loop spans 15 amino acids. In germline, CDR1 is SGHVS, CDR2 FQNEAQ. CDR3 nucleotide sequence: TGTGCCAGCAGCTTAAGTCGGACAGGGCCCTACGAGCAGTACTTC. Translated, it gives CASSLSRTGPYEQYF.

This clonotype turned up a few times. This sequence joins TRBV20-1 and TRBJ2-3; 10 bases align to TRBD2. This CDR3 has 13 residues. Looked up from germline, CDR1 is DFQATT and CDR2 is SNEGSKA (reference sequence). V shed 6 bases, J shed 6 bases, and the junction held 6 bases outside the gene matches. The CDR3 reads CSAPSGSGDTQYF. The CDR3 region has the DNA TGCAGTGCCCCTAGCGGGAGTGGTGATACGCAGTATTTT.

This clonotype was counted between two and nine times. V usage is TRBV3-1 and J usage is TRBJ1-6; 7 bases line up with TRBD1. Trimming at V came to 5 bases and at J to 6 bases, leaving 7 bases not matched to a gene. The CDR3 extends over 15 amino acids. CDR1 is LGHDT and CDR2 is YNNKEL in the germline V gene (reference sequence). CDR3 protein: CASSLRQGTNSPLHF. As DNA, the CDR3 is TGTGCCAGCAGCTTACGACAGGGTACTAATTCACCCCTCCACTTT. The full variable domain, rest sourced from reference TRBV3-1 and TRBJ1-6, is DTAVSQTPKYLVTQMGNDKSIKCEQNLGHDTMYWYKQDSKKFLKIMFSYNNKELIINETVPNRFSPKSPDKAHLNLHINSLELGDSAVYFCASSLRQGTNSPLHFGNGTRLTVT.

This clonotype came up a few times. V usage is TRBV9 and J usage is TRBJ1-2; D is undetermined. Trimming removed 2 bases from V and 6 bases from J, with 14 bases in between. The CDR3 extends over 14 amino acids. Germline loops: CDR1 SGDLS, CDR2 YYNGEE. Here the CDR3 reads CASSVGSGVNGYTF. CDR3 bases: TGTGCCAGCAGCGTTGGGAGCGGCGTTAATGGCTACACCTTC.

This clonotype was observed at least ten times. V is TRBV12-3 or TRBV12-4 and J is TRBJ1-3; no firm D call. The CDR3 runs 13 residues. V was clipped by 4 bases and J by 0 bases, with 4 bases between them. The CDR3 DNA reads TGTGCCAGCAGTTCTAGCTCTGGAAACACCATATATTTT. The encoded protein is CASSSSSGNTIYF.

This clonotype was seen more than once but under ten times. The chain is built from TRBV12-3 or TRBV12-4 and TRBJ2-2; no firm D call. The CDR3 spans 14 residues. V lost 3 bases to trimming and J lost 8 bases, with 13 bases between them. The CDR3 nucleotides are TGTGCCAGCAGTTTGGGTTTACCACCGGGGGAGCTGTTTTTT. Its protein product is CASSLGLPPGELFF.

This clonotype was recorded a few times. CDR3 bases: TGTGCTAGTGTGCGGCGCAATGAGCAGTTCTTC. Translating it yields CASVRRNEQFF. The chain links TRBV12-5 to TRBJ2-1; D ambiguous. This CDR3 contains 11 residues. Germline values: CDR1 LGHNT, CDR2 FRNRAP. The V and J ends lost 7 bases and 6 bases respectively, with 7 bases between them.

This clonotype was counted only a few times. This chain joins TRBV19 and TRBJ1-1; no clear D gene. The germline V gene encodes CDR1 LNHDA and CDR2 SQIVND (reference sequence). Trimming pared 7 bases from V and 1 base from J, leaving 10 bases between. The CDR3 totals 13 residues. The chain's CDR3 is CASTPQENTEAFF. The CDR3 nucleotides are TGTGCCAGTACACCGCAGGAGAACACTGAAGCTTTCTTT.

In its sample, this clonotype was seen once. The chain employs TRBV30 and TRBJ1-4; TRBD1 might be the D (6 bases). Per the germline V gene, CDR1 is GTSNPN and CDR2 is SVGIG (reference sequence). The CDR3 is 14 residues long. V lost 0 bases, J lost 5 bases, and 10 bases lay in between. The CDR3 region is CAWSVGGGNEKLFF. The CDR3 nucleotides read TGTGCCTGGAGTGTAGGAGGGGGAAATGAAAAACTGTTTTTT.

This clonotype was observed a few times. One end of the junction varies from germline; a read error may be responsible. The chain uses TRBV7-2 and TRBJ1-1; no reliable D call. The CDR3 covers 14 residues. The germline CDR1 and CDR2 sequences are SGHTA and FQGNSA. Written as DNA, the CDR3 is TGTGCCAGCAGCCCCAGTGCAATGAACACTGAAACTTTCTTT. This gives the protein CASSPSAMNTETFF.